This is a list of T cell receptor beta chains from one sample in a study of T-cell reconstitution after alpha-beta-depleted transplantation in children. MiXCR was run by TCRdb on the PCR reads, yielding one entry per CDR3 protein. The repertoire holds 450,000 to 550,000 distinct CDR3 sequences, with 11% as singletons. Source: PBMCs, mostly from graft donor cells, taken 180 days after TCRalphabeta/CD19-depleted stem cell transplant. Receptor source: a female patient between 2 and 15 years old who had a stem cell transplant for aplastic anemia, so the T cells may come from the graft donor. The CDR3 runs from the conserved cysteine through the conserved F or W. Fields, in order: J gene, D gene, CDR3 length, clone size, V gene, CDR3 DNA, CDR3 protein. D genes are given only for firm matches. Clone size is stated in some rows and not others, as once, few, many or a class when expanded.

>TRBJ2-1|TRBD2|15|-|TRBV5-1
TGCGCCAGCAGCTTGCGAACTAGCGGGATAAATGAGCAGTTCTTC
CASSLRTSGINEQFF
>TRBJ1-1|TRBD1|14|-|TRBV11-2
TGTGCCAGCAGCTTGGGGGACAGGGGAACTGAAGCTTTCTTT
CASSLGDRGTEAFF
>TRBJ2-3|-|15|many|TRBV28
TGTGCCAGCAGTCCGAGGGGTCTAAGCCCAGATACGCAGTATTTT
CASSPRGLSPDTQYF
>TRBJ2-2|-|14|many|TRBV4-3
TGCGCCAGCAGCCAAGTTCATGGTTACGGGGAGCTGTTTTTT
CASSQVHGYGELFF
>TRBJ1-2|-|12|-|TRBV29-1
TGCAGCGTTATGGCAGGTGTTAAGGGCTACACCTTC
CSVMAGVKGYTF
>TRBJ1-5|TRBD1|13|few|TRBV6-2/TRBV6-3
TGTGCCAGCAGTCCCCGGACAGGGGCGCCCCAGCATTTT
CASSPRTGAPQHF
>TRBJ1-2|-|16|few|TRBV6-1
TGTGCCAGCAGTGGGAACCTACGTGGTATAGACTATGGCTACACCTTC
CASSGNLRGIDYGYTF
>TRBJ2-3|TRBD1|13|few|TRBV5-1
TGCGCCAGCAGCTCGGGACAGACAGATACGCAGTATTTT
CASSSGQTDTQYF
>TRBJ2-1|-|12|few|TRBV20-1
TGCAGTGCTAGAGTCGAGGGGGATGAGCAGTTCTTC
CSARVEGDEQFF
>TRBJ1-1|TRBD1|15|many|TRBV20-1
TGCAGTGCTAGAGGGACAGGGGGCGAAAAATCTGAAGCTTTCTTT
CSARGTGGEKSEAFF
>TRBJ2-7|TRBD2|16|many|TRBV28
TGTGCCAGCAGTTTCCCCACTAGCGGGAGGGCCTACGAGCAGTACTTC
CASSFPTSGRAYEQYF
>TRBJ2-1|-|16|-|TRBV5-1
TGCGCCAGCAGACCGGTATCAGGGTCCGTCTACAATGAGCAGTTCTTC
CASRPVSGSVYNEQFF
>TRBJ2-5|-|15|-|TRBV28
TGTGCCAGCAGTTCCCTGAACAGGAATCAAGAGACCCAGTACTTC
CASSSLNRNQETQYF
>TRBJ2-1|TRBD2|16|few|TRBV28
TGTGCCAGCAGGCTGGGACTAGCGGGAGCGGAGAATGAGCAGTTCTTC
CASRLGLAGAENEQFF
>TRBJ1-2|-|11|-|TRBV30
TGTGCCTGGAGTGCCTCGGCTGGCTACACCTTC
CAWSASAGYTF
>TRBJ1-1|-|12|few|TRBV20-1
TGCAGTGCCCTCGAGGAGACTTCTGAAGCTTTCTTT
CSALEETSEAFF